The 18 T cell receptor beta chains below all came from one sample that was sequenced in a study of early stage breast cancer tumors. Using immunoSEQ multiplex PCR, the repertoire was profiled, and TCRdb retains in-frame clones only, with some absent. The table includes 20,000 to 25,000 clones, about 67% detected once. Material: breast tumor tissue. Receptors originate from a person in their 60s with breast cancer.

This CDR3 is CASSLSLYTEAFF. As DNA, the CDR3 is TGTGCCAGCAGTCTATCCTTGTACACTGAAGCTTTCTTT. The genes are TRBV6-6 and TRBJ1-1; D gene uncertain. Germline V gives CDR1 MNHNY, CDR2 SVGAGI (reference sequence). Trimming removed 5 bases from V and 3 bases from J, with 10 bases in between. CDR3 length equals 13 residues.

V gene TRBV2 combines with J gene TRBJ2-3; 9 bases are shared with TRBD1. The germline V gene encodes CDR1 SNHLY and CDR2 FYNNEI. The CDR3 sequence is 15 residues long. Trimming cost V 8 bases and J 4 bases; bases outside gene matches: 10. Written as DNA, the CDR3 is TGTGCCAGCGGGCCGGACAGGGGAGGTTCAGATACGCAGTATTTT. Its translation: CASGPDRGGSDTQYF.

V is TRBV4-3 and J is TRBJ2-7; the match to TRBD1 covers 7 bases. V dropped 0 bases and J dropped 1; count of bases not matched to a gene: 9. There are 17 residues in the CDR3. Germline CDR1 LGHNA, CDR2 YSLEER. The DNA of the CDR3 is TGCGCCAGCAGCCAAGAGGGCACGAGACAGGGATCCTACGAGCAGTACTTC. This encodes CASSQEGTRQGSYEQYF.

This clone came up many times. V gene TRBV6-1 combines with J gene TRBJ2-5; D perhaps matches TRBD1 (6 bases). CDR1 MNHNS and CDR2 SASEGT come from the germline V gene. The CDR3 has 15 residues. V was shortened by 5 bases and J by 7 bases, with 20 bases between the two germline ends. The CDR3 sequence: CASSTPGALVRTQYF. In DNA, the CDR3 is TGTGCCAGCAGTACCCCAGGGGCGCTTGTTCGGACCCAGTACTTC.

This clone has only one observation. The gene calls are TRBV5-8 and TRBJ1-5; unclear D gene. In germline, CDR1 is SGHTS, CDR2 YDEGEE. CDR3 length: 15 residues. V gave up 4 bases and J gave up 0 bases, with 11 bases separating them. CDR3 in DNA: TGTGCCAGCAGCCCCGGGTGGCGTAGCAATCAGCCCCAGCATTTT. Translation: CASSPGWRSNQPQHF.

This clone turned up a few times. The CDR3: CASSLRFWGAEEKLFF. CDR3 in DNA: TGTGCCAGCAGCCTCAGGTTCTGGGGCGCGGAGGAAAAACTGTTTTTT. J is TRBJ1-4 and V is TRBV14; weak D call: TRBD1 (5 bases). The CDR3 has 16 residues. Germline values: CDR1 SGHDN, CDR2 FVKESK. Trimming stripped 4 bases from V and 8 bases from J, with 20 bases between.

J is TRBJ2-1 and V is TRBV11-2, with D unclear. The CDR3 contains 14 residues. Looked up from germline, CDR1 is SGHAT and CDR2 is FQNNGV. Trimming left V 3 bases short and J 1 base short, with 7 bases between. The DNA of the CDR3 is TGTGCCAGCAGCTTCGCAGGATCCTACAATGAGCAGTTCTTC. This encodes CASSFAGSYNEQFF.

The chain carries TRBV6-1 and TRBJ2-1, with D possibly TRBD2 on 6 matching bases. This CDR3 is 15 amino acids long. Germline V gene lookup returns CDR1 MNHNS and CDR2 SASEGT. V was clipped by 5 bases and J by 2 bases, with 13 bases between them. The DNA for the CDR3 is TGTGCCAGCAGTAGAGGGAGGACTACCTACAATGAGCAGTTCTTC. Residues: CASSRGRTTYNEQFF.

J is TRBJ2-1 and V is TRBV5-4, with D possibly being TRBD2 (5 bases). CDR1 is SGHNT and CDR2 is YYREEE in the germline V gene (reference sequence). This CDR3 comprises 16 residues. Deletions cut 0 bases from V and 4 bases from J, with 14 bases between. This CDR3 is CASSLDPIGGYNEQFF. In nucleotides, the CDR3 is TGTGCCAGCAGCTTGGACCCGATCGGCGGGTACAATGAGCAGTTCTTC.

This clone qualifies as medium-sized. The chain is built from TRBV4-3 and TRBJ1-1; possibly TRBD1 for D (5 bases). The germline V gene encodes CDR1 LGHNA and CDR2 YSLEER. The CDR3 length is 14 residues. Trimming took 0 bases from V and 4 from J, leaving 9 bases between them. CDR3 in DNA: TGCGCCAGCAGCCAAGATTTGGGGGGCACTGAAGCTTTCTTT. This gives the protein CASSQDLGGTEAFF.

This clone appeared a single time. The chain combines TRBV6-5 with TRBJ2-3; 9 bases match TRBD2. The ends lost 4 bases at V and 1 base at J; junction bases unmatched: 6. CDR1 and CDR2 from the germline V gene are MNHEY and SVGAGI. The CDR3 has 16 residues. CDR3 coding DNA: TGTGCCAGCAGTTTCCCGCGGGAGGGCCGCACAGATACGCAGTATTTT. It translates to CASSFPREGRTDTQYF.

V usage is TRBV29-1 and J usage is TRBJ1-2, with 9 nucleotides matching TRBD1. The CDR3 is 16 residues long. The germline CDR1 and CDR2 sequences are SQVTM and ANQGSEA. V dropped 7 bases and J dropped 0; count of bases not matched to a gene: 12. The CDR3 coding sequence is TGCAGCGCGGAACAGGGGGCGCGGAGGGCTAACTATGGCTACACCTTC. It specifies CSAEQGARRANYGYTF.

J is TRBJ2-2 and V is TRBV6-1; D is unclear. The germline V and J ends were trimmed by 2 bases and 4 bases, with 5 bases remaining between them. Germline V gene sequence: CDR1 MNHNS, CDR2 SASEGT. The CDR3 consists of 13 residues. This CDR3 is CASSESFTGELFF. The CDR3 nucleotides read TGTGCCAGCAGTGAATCATTCACCGGGGAGCTGTTTTTT.

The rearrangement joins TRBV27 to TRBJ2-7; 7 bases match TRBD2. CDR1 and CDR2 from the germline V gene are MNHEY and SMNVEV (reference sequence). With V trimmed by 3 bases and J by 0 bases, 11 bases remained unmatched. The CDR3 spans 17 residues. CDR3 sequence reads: CASSFRPSGAYSYEQYF. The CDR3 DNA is TGTGCCAGCAGTTTCCGGCCTAGCGGAGCCTACTCCTACGAGCAGTACTTC.

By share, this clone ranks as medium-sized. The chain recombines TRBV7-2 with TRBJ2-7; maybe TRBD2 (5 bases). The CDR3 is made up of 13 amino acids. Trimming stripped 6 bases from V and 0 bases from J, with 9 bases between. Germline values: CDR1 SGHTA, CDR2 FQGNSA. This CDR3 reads CASRDSLSYEQYF. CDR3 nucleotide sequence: TGTGCCAGCAGGGACTCCCTCTCCTACGAGCAGTACTTC.

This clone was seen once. In nucleotides, the CDR3 is TGTGCCAGCAGCCCAATAGCTAACTATGGCTACACCTTC. The encoded protein is CASSPIANYGYTF. The V gene is TRBV13, the J gene TRBJ1-2; D gene uncertain. V lost 5 bases and J lost 0, with 7 bases in between. The CDR3 runs to 13 residues. From germline, CDR1 is PRHDT and CDR2 FYEKMQ (reference sequence).

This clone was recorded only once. The CDR3: CASSRDYEQFF. In DNA form, the CDR3 reads TGTGCCAGCAGTCGGGACTATGAGCAGTTCTTC. The chain has TRBV7-9 and TRBJ2-1, with D perhaps matching TRBD2 (6 bases). There are 11 residues in the CDR3. Trimming cost V 6 bases and J 8 bases, with 8 bases left between them. CDR1 is SEHNR, CDR2 FQNEAQ, per germline (reference sequence). The whole variable domain, remainder taken from reference TRBV7-9 and TRBJ2-1, is DTGVSQNPRHKITKRGQNVTFRCDPISEHNRLYWYRQTLGQGPEFLTYFQNEAQLEKSRLLSDRFSAERPKGSFSTLEIQRTEQGDSAMYLCASSRDYEQFFGPGTRLTVL.

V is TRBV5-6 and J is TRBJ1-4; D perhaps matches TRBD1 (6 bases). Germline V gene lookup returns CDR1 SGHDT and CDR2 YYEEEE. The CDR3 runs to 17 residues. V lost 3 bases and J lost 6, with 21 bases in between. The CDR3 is CASSSDWLPEGDEKLFF. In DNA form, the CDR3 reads TGTGCCAGCAGCTCGGATTGGCTGCCAGAGGGGGATGAAAAACTGTTTTTT.